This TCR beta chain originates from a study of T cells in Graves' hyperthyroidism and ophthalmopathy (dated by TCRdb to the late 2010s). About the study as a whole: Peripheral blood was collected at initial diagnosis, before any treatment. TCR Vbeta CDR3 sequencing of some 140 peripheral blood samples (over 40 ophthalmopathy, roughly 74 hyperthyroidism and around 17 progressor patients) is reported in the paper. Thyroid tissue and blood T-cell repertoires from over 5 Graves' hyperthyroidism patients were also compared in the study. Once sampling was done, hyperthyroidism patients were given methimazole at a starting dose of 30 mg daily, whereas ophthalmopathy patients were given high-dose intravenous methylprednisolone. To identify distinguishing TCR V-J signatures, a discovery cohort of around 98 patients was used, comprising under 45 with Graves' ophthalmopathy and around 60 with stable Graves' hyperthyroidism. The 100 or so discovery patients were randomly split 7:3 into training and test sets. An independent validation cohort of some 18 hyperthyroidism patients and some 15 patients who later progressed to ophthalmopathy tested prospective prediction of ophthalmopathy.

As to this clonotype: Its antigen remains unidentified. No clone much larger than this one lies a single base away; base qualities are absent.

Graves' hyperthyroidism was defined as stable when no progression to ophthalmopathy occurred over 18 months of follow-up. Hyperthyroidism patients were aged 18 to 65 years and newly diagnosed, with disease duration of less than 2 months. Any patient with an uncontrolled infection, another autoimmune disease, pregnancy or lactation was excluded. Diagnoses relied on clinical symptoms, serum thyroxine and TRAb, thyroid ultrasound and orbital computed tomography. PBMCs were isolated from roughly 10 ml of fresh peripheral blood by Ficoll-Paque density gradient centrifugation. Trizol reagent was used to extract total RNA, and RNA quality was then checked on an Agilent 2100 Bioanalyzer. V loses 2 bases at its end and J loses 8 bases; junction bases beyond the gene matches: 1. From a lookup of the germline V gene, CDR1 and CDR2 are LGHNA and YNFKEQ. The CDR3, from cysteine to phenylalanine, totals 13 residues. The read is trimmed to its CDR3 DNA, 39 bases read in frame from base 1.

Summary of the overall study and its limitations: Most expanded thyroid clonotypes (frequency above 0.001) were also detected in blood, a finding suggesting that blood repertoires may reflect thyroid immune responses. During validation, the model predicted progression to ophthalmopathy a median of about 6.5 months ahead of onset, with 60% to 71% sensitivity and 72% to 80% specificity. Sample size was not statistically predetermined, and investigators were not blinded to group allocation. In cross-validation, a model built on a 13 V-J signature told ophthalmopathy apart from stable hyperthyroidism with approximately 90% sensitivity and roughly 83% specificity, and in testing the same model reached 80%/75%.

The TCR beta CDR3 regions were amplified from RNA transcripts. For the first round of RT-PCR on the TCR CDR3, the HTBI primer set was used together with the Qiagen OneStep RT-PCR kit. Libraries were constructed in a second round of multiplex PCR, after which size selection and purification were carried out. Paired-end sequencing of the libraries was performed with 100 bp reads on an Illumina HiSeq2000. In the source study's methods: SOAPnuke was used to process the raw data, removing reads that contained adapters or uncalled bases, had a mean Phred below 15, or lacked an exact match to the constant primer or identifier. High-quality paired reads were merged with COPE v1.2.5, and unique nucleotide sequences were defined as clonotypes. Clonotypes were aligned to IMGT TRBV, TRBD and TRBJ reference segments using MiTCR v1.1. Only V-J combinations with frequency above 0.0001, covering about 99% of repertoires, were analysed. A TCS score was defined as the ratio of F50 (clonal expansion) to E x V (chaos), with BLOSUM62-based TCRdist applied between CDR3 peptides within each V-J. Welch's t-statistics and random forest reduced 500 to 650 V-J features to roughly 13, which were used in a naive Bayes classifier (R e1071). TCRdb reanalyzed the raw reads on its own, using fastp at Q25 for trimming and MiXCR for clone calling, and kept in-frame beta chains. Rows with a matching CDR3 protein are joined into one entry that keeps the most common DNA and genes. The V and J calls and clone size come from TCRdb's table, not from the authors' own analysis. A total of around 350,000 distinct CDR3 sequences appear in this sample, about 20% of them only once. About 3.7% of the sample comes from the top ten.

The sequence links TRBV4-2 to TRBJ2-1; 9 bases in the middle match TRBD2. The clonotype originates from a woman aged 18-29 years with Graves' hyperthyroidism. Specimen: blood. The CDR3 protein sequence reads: CASSQKRGDEQFF. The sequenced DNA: TGTGCCAGCAGCCAAAAGCGGGGGGATGAGCAGTTCTTC.